This entry lists 23 T cell receptor delta chains sequenced from one sample in a study of γδ T cells in repeated Plasmodium falciparum infection. TCRdb redid clone calling on the multiplex PCR reads using CATT. Of tens of thousands of delta-chain clones listed, approximately 1.5% were seen once; the top ten hold approximately 15%. Gammadelta T cells were flow-sorted from PBMC into Vgamma9/Vdelta2+ and Vdelta2-negative populations for bulk analysis. The source material was gamma-delta T cells from blood. All receptors derive from a pool of human donors (malaria-infected and uninfected, not separated).

This clone turned up a few times. A read error likely explains this, since a far larger clone differs by one base. Other DNA sequences of this sample code for an identical CDR3. The V call is TRDV1, the J call TRDJ1; D is ambiguous. Germline V gives CDR1 TSWWSYY, CDR2 QGS. This CDR3 is built from 16 residues. The CDR3 sequence: CALGTLEGIPTDKLIF. The DNA of the CDR3 is TGCGCTCTTGGAACTCTTGAAGGCATTCCGACCGATAAACTCATCTTT.

As concerns this clone: This DNA translates differently at residue 3 from the TCRdb protein, which is that of a much larger clone; a read error is likely, and the protein shown is the DNA's own translation. This rearrangement joins TRDV3 to TRDJ1; 9 nucleotides line up with TRDD3. Matching the DNA to germline supplied the J gene, which TCRdb does not give. With 5 bases clipped from V and 0 bases from J, the junction kept 22 bases outside the gene matches. Germline assignment: CDR1 TVYSNPD and CDR2 GDNSRS (reference sequence). This CDR3 contains 19 residues. The CDR3 here is CALPLLPYWGTLYTDKLIF. As DNA, the CDR3 is TGTGCCCTTCCCCTCCTACCGTACTGGGGGACCCTGTACACCGATAAACTCATCTTT.

This clone was found many times. In the same sample, other DNA sequences code for this CDR3. This rearrangement joins TRDV1 to TRDJ1, with TRDD3 identical over 11 bases. V was clipped by 6 bases and J by 0 bases; unmatched bases: 21. The CDR3 contains 21 residues. Germline CDR1 TSWWSYY, CDR2 QGS. The CDR3 DNA is TGTGCTCTTGGTGGAACCTGGGGGATACAAAACCATCTTTTATACACCGATAAACTCATCTTT. It translates to CALGGTWGIQNHLLYTDKLIF.

This clone has just a few counts. The protein given by TCRdb reflects a much larger clone and differs at residue 4 from this DNA's translation, likely from a read error; the protein shown is the DNA's translation. The rearrangement uses TRDV3 and TRDJ1; TRDD3 matches at 9 bases. The J gene was not available in TCRdb and was assigned here by matching the DNA to germline segments. From germline, CDR1 is TVYSNPD and CDR2 GDNSRS (reference sequence). V lost 0 bases to trimming and J lost 0 bases; unmatched junction nucleotides: 17. This CDR3 region has 19 residues. The CDR3 DNA reads TGTGCCTTTAGCTACCGACGCCCGTACTGGGGGACGTACACCGATAAACTCATCTTT. Residues: CAFSYRRPYWGTYTDKLIF.

This clone has ten or more counts. The protein recorded in TCRdb matches a much larger clone and deviates from this DNA's translation at residue 12, suggesting a read error; the protein here is obtained by translating the DNA. The V and J genes are TRDV2 and TRDJ3; 13 nucleotides match TRDD3. Germline lookup yields CDR1 GEAIGNYY and CDR2 EKD. Unmatched junction bases numbered 11, after V lost 3 bases and J lost 4 bases. The CDR3 has 20 amino acids. This CDR3 is CACDSVLGDTLVWDTRQMFF. The CDR3 nucleotides are TGTGCCTGTGACTCTGTACTGGGGGATACGCTCGTATGGGACACCCGACAGATGTTTTTC.

Comment on this clone: TCRdb lists the protein of a much larger clone for this DNA, which differs at residue 14, so this is likely a read error; the protein given here is translated from the DNA itself. This chain links TRDV2 with TRDJ1; 8 positions agree with TRDD3. The J gene is absent in TCRdb and was assigned here via DNA matching to germline. Unmatched junction bases numbered 27, after V lost 0 bases and J lost 1 base. The CDR3 runs 23 residues. Germline CDR1 reads GEAIGNYY; CDR2 reads EKD. CDR3 DNA sequence: TGTGCCTGTGACACCGGGGGCTTTTTGCTGGGGGACGCCGGGAAAAGACCCACCGATAAACTCATCTTT. Its protein is CACDTGGFLLGDAGKRPTDKLIF.

This clone was seen more than once but under ten times. This is likely an artifact of a read error, given a far larger clone one base away. This same CDR3 is encoded by further DNA sequences in the sample. The V call is TRDV1, the J call TRDJ1; tentative D call: TRDD3 (5 bases). This CDR3 has 21 residues. Germline V gene lookup returns CDR1 TSWWSYY and CDR2 QGS. Here the CDR3 reads CALGEDNSPMWDSEYTDKLIF. The CDR3 DNA reads TGTGCTCTTGGGGAAGATAATTCGCCTATGTGGGATTCTGAGTACACCGATAAGCTCATCTTT.

This clone showed up just a few times. Translating this DNA gives a protein that differs at residues 8 and 18 from the TCRdb one, which belongs to a much larger clone; a read error is likely, and the protein shown is this translation. The chain carries TRDV1 and TRDJ1; the match to TRDD3 covers 8 bases. The CDR3 is made up of 21 amino acids. Germline CDR1 and CDR2: TSWWSYY and QGS. Written as DNA, the CDR3 is TGTGCTCTTGTGGTTACCATTTCTGGGGGACTCCAGCACACGTACACCGATAGACTCATCTTT. Protein product: CALVVTISGGLQHTYTDRLIF.

This clone was counted many times. A far more abundant clone sits one base away, making this likely a read error. This sample also contains other DNA sequences that code for the same CDR3. The chain links TRDV2 to TRDJ1; weak D call: TRDD3 (6 bases). No J gene was available from TCRdb, and it was assigned here by a germline match of the DNA. From germline, CDR1 is GEAIGNYY and CDR2 EKD. This CDR3 spans 17 amino acids. Trimming cost V 3 bases and J 0 bases, with 19 bases left between them. CDR3 loop: CACDDLPWGRNTDKLIF. CDR3 coding DNA: TGTGCCTGTGACGACCTGCCTTGGGGGCGGAACACCGATAAACTCATCTTT.

This clone was counted between two and nine times. The TCRdb protein comes from a much larger clone and disagrees with this DNA's translation at residue 17, likely due to a read error; the protein given here is derived from the DNA. This chain uses TRDV1 with TRDJ1; D is perhaps TRDD2 or TRDD3 (5 bases each). The J gene comes from matching the DNA to germline here; TCRdb lacks it. Germline V gene data show CDR1 as TSWWSYY and CDR2 as QGS. This CDR3 comprises 21 residues. CDR3 bases: TGTGCTCTTGGGGAACTAGAGGAAGTGCCCATGCCCTACTGGTACACCAATAAACTCATCTTT. Its protein product is CALGELEEVPMPYWYTNKLIF.

This clone was picked up many times. Since a far larger clone is one base different, this is likely a read error. This sample includes further DNA sequences coding for the same CDR3. The chain is built from TRDV2 and TRDJ1, with TRDD3 matching 7 bases. No J gene is reported in TCRdb; it was inferred here by comparing the DNA with germline. Germline V gene lookup returns CDR1 GEAIGNYY and CDR2 EKD. CDR3 length equals 16 residues. V dropped 4 bases and J dropped 5; count of bases not matched to a gene: 15. CDR3 bases: TGTGCCTGTGAACCCGCGGCCAAATGGGGGAGAGATAAACTCATCTTT. Amino acid sequence: CACEPAAKWGRDKLIF.

This clone was recorded many times. TCRdb assigns this DNA the protein of a much larger clone, which departs from its translation at residue 5; this likely reflects a read error, and the protein shown comes from translating the DNA. This chain links TRDV1 with TRDJ1, with TRDD3 matching 9 bases. From germline, CDR1 is TSWWSYY and CDR2 QGS. This CDR3 comprises 24 residues. V shed 4 bases, J shed 0 bases, and the junction held 30 bases outside the gene matches. CDR3 DNA sequence: TGTGCTCTTGGGGGACTATTGGAGTTTGTGTCCGGGTGGTCTGGGGGATCCTACACCGATAAACTCATCTTT. It codes for CALGGLLEFVSGWSGGSYTDKLIF.

This clone has a count of ten or more. The mismatch at residue 15 between this DNA's translation and the TCRdb protein of a much larger clone likely reflects a read error; the protein shown is translated from the DNA. The rearrangement joins TRDV1 to TRDJ1, with 7 bases identical to TRDD3. CDR1 and CDR2 from the germline V gene are TSWWSYY and QGS. CDR3 length: 18 amino acids. CDR3 protein: CALGELTGSGYGADRLIF. CDR3 coding DNA: TGTGCTCTTGGGGAACTAACGGGTTCAGGATACGGAGCCGATAGACTCATCTTT.

This clone was found many times. A read error likely explains this, since a far larger clone differs by one base. Other DNA sequences of this sample code for an identical CDR3. The chain combines TRDV1 with TRDJ1; 9 nucleotides agree with TRDD3. CDR1 and CDR2 from the germline V gene are TSWWSYY and QGS. This CDR3 comprises 23 residues. The CDR3 sequence: CALGETVLPSAMGIRANTDKLIF. The CDR3 DNA sequence: TGTGCCCTTGGGGAGACTGTCCTGCCTTCCGCGATGGGGATACGCGCTAACACCGATAAACTCATCTTT.

About this clone: One base separates it from a far larger clone, so it is likely a read error. This sample also contains other DNA sequences that code for the same CDR3. The chain links TRDV1 to TRDJ1, with D possibly being TRDD2 (5 bases). TCRdb supplies no J gene; here it was assigned by aligning the nucleotide sequence to germline. In germline, CDR1 is TSWWSYY, CDR2 QGS. There are 13 residues in the CDR3. The CDR3: CALGEAYTDKLIF. In DNA form, the CDR3 reads TGTGCTCTTGGGGAAGCCTACACCGACAAACTCATCTTT.

Turning to this clone: A read error likely explains why the TCRdb protein, taken from a much larger clone, differs from this DNA's translation at residue 13; the protein shown is translated from the DNA. The chain recombines TRDV1 with TRDJ1; 13 nucleotides agree with TRDD3. TCRdb supplies no J gene; here it was assigned by aligning the nucleotide sequence to germline. Looked up from germline, CDR1 is TSWWSYY and CDR2 is QGS. This CDR3 has 24 residues. Germline trimming cut 2 bases from V and 3 bases from J; bases unmatched to any gene: 27. CDR3 coding DNA: TGTGCTCTTGGGGAAACTGGGGCCTTCCTCCGAGGTGGTACTGGGGGATACGCCCCCGATAAACTCATCTTT. It codes for CALGETGAFLRGGTGGYAPDKLIF.

Concerning this clone itself: It differs at one base from a far larger clone, so likely a read error. Other DNA sequences in this sample translate to the same CDR3. The chain is built from TRDV1 and TRDJ1; TRDD3 matches at 8 bases. The germline V gene encodes CDR1 TSWWSYY and CDR2 QGS. The CDR3 totals 21 residues. V gave up 9 bases and J gave up 3 bases; unmatched junction bases: 30. This CDR3 is CALGKLGYLERGDIVPDKLIF. The CDR3 nucleotides read TGTGCTCTCGGGAAGCTTGGATATTTAGAGAGGGGGGATATTGTGCCCGATAAACTCATCTTT.

This clone was seen a handful of times. It is likely a read error: a sequence one base away is far more abundant. This sample includes further DNA sequences coding for the same CDR3. This chain uses TRDV1 with TRDJ1; tentative D call: TRDD2 (6 bases). V lost 0 bases and J 0 bases, leaving 32 bases between the germline ends. Germline V CDR1 and CDR2: TSWWSYY, QGS. The CDR3 has 23 amino acids. The CDR3 is CALGELGFFLPRSRGRYTDKLIF. CDR3 sequence (DNA): TGTGCTCTTGGGGAACTAGGATTCTTCCTGCCTAGGTCTCGGGGACGATACACCGATAAACTCATCTTT.

This clone occurred many times. TCRdb assigns this DNA the protein of a much larger clone, which departs from its translation at residue 6; this likely reflects a read error, and the protein shown comes from translating the DNA. This chain joins TRDV1 and TRDJ1; the D is unclear. V lost 1 base and J 0 bases, leaving 12 bases between the germline ends. Germline lookup yields CDR1 TSWWSYY and CDR2 QGS. CDR3 length: 16 amino acids. CDR3 amino acids: CALGEPPPPYTDKLIF. CDR3 bases: TGTGCTCTTGGGGAACCGCCCCCACCGTACACCGATAAACTCATCTTT.

This clone was seen a handful of times. The protein held in TCRdb is that of a much larger clone and does not match this DNA's translation at residue 13, likely because of a read error; the protein shown is translated from the DNA. This chain joins TRDV1 and TRDJ1; TRDD2 matches 7 bases. The J gene was not available in TCRdb and was assigned here by matching the DNA to germline segments. CDR1 and CDR2 (germline): TSWWSYY, QGS. CDR3 length equals 21 residues. V lost 3 bases and J lost 3; bases outside the gene matches: 25. The CDR3: CALGDRTKFLRPEYSPDKLIF. The DNA for the CDR3 is TGTGCTCTTGGGGACCGTACTAAATTCCTACGTCCGGAATACAGTCCCGATAAACTCATCTTT.

This clone occurred a few times. TCRdb attributes to this sequence the protein of a much larger clone, which differs from the DNA translation at residue 11; a read error is likely, and the protein displayed is translated from the DNA. This chain uses TRDV1 with TRDJ1; 12 positions match TRDD3. The CDR3 has 22 amino acids. With V trimmed by 0 bases and J by 3 bases, 20 bases remained unmatched. Germline-derived CDR1 and CDR2 are TSWWSYY and QGS. The CDR3 DNA is TGTGCTCTTGGGGAACTGCCCAAGGCCTTCCCAGTACTGGGGGATACCCCCGATAAACTCATCTTT. It is translated as CALGELPKAFPVLGDTPDKLIF.

This clone was seen a handful of times. Only one base separates this from a far larger clonotype, so it likely reflects a read error. The sample has other DNA sequences that encode this CDR3 too. The chain joins TRDV1 to TRDJ1; a weak D match, TRDD3 (6 bases). Germline CDR1 is TSWWSYY and CDR2 is QGS. Trimming cost V 1 base and J 0 bases, with 27 bases left between them. There are 21 residues in the CDR3. The CDR3 protein is CALGEPVLTPPWGPYTDKLIF. The CDR3 DNA reads as TGTGCTCTTGGGGAACCGGTCCTAACGCCCCCCTGGGGACCTTACACCGATAAACTCATCTTT.

This clone was detected ten times or more. A read error likely explains this, since a far larger clone differs by one base. Other DNA sequences in the same sample also yield this CDR3. The rearrangement joins TRDV2 to TRDJ1; TRDD3 matches at 9 bases. Germline-derived CDR1 and CDR2 are GEAIGNYY and EKD. V trimming: 4 bases; J trimming: 1 base; junction bases outside the gene matches: 15. This CDR3 has 18 residues. CDR3: CACDPVLGDTGVTDKLIF. The CDR3 bases are TGTGCCTGTGATCCCGTACTAGGGGATACGGGGGTCACCGATAAACTCATCTTT.